These 9 T cell receptor beta chains were all obtained from the same sample, sequenced in a study of blood T cell repertoires in COVID-19. Sequenced by immunoSEQ multiplex PCR; TCRdb stores in-frame clones only, minus some. The table records fewer than 200,000 clones, 86% of them present only once. The specimen was peripheral blood. The receptors come from a man aged 65 to 85 with active or convalescent COVID-19.

The chain joins TRBV5-1 to TRBJ1-5, with D perhaps matching TRBD1 (6 bases). Between the trimmed V and J ends, which lost 0 bases and 5 bases, there was a span of 12 bases. This CDR3 has 15 residues. Germline V gene sequence: CDR1 SGHRS, CDR2 YFSETQ. CDR3 loop: CASSLGGLDDQPQHF. The DNA for the CDR3 is TGCGCCAGCAGCTTGGGGGGGCTCGACGATCAGCCCCAGCATTTT.

J is TRBJ2-7 and V is TRBV2; a possible D gene is TRBD1 (6 bases). V lost 6 bases, J lost 2 bases, and 14 bases lay in between. Germline V CDR1 and CDR2: SNHLY, FYNNEI. The CDR3 totals 14 residues. The CDR3 loop is CASRNRQEAYEQYF. CDR3 coding DNA: TGTGCCAGCAGAAATCGACAGGAAGCCTACGAGCAGTACTTC.

This sequence joins TRBV24-1 and TRBJ2-1; TRBD1 matches 9 bases. The CDR3 spans 15 residues. Germline V lookup: CDR1 KGHDR, CDR2 SFDVKD. Trimming at V came to 6 bases and at J to 4 bases, leaving 6 bases not matched to a gene. The chain's CDR3 is CATSQDRGSYNEQFF. CDR3 nucleotides: TGTGCCACCAGTCAGGACAGGGGATCGTACAATGAGCAGTTCTTC.

The CDR3 DNA reads as TGTGCCAGCAAGAATGGGGAGGTTGCTGGGGCCAACGTCCTGACTTTC. As protein: CASKNGEVAGANVLTF. The rearrangement joins TRBV27 to TRBJ2-6; D possibly corresponds to TRBD2 (6 bases). The CDR3 covers 16 residues. CDR1 is MNHEY and CDR2 is SMNVEV in the germline V gene (reference sequence). V gave up 7 bases and J gave up 2 bases, with 15 bases separating them.

This clone was counted only a few times. The chain employs TRBV19 and TRBJ1-2; 7 nucleotides agree with TRBD1. The trim removed 3 bases at V and 2 bases at J, leaving 6 bases unmatched. The CDR3 totals 15 residues. Germline values: CDR1 LNHDA, CDR2 SQIVND (reference sequence). For the CDR3, the DNA is TGTGCCAGTAGTATCTACCCGGGACAGAACTATGGCTACACCTTC. Its translation: CASSIYPGQNYGYTF.

The chain joins TRBV28 to TRBJ2-3; TRBD2 agrees at 7 bases. V lost 2 bases and J lost 1; bases outside the gene matches: 6. Germline V lookup: CDR1 MDHEN, CDR2 SYDVKM. The CDR3 is made up of 16 amino acids. DNA of the CDR3: TGTGCCAGCAGTTTAGAGGTGCTAGCGGGCACAGATACGCAGTATTTT. This translates into CASSLEVLAGTDTQYF.

The chain is built from TRBV2 and TRBJ2-5; D might be TRBD1 (6 bases). Between the trimmed V and J ends, which lost 3 bases and 1 base, there was a span of 6 bases. This CDR3 spans 13 amino acids. Germline V gene lookup returns CDR1 SNHLY and CDR2 FYNNEI. CDR3 loop: CASSEDSQETQYF. The CDR3 bases are TGTGCCAGCAGTGAGGACAGCCAAGAGACCCAGTACTTC. Using reference TRBV2 and TRBJ2-5 for the parts outside the CDR3, the full variable domain is EPEVTQTPSHQVTQMGQEVILRCVPISNHLYFYWYRQILGQKVEFLVSFYNNEISEKSEIFDDQFSVERPDGSNFTLKIRSTKLEDSAMYFCASSEDSQETQYFGPGTRLLVL.

As to this clone: The same CDR3 is also encoded by other DNA sequences in this sample. This rearrangement joins TRBV10-3 to TRBJ1-1; 9 nucleotides line up with TRBD1. The CDR3 extends over 15 amino acids. The V gene's germline CDR1 is ENHRY and CDR2 SYGVKD. V shed 0 bases and J 1 base; nucleotides not matched to a gene: 0. CDR3 in amino acids: CAISESGQGNTEAFF. The CDR3 DNA reads TGTGCCATCAGTGAGTCGGGACAGGGGAACACTGAAGCTTTCTTT.

The chain combines TRBV19 with TRBJ1-5; D is possibly TRBD1 (6 bases). CDR3 size: 17 residues. Germline values: CDR1 LNHDA, CDR2 SQIVND (reference sequence). The V end lost 1 base, the J end lost 0 bases, and 13 bases lay between the germline ends. The CDR3 DNA sequence: TGTGCCAGTAGTATAGTGGGCAGGGGTGTTAGCAATCAGCCCCAGCATTTT. It yields the protein CASSIVGRGVSNQPQHF.